This T cell receptor (beta chain) derives from a study of blood T cell repertoires in COVID-19. The wider study: Spain, Italy and the United States supplied samples that represented acute and convalescent COVID-19. T cells, B-cell-depleted T cells, or PBMCs provided the cDNA or gDNA that served as material.

In the source study's methods: Amplification from reference gene primers served as the basis for estimated nucleated cell counts. Libraries were prepared by immunoSEQ multiplex PCR; TCRdb keeps only in-frame clonotypes and omits some of them. V and J calls plus clone size are reproduced from that table; the DNA served to infer D and trimming. The table has roughly 68,000 clones, 88% seen once; the top ten hold 40% to 45%. The CDR3 loop spans 10 amino acids. Between the trimmed V and J ends, which lost 3 bases and 8 bases, there was a span of 4 bases. Germline CDR1 reads SGHTS; CDR2 reads YDEGEE. The Seattle patients, enrolled during active infection, were followed longitudinally.

The chain has TRBV5-8 and TRBJ2-3, with no clear D. The specimen was peripheral blood. The TCR originated in a woman aged 55-70 years with COVID-19, enrolled during active disease. The CDR3 nucleotides read TGTGCCAGCAGCTGGGCTACGCAGTATTTT. Its translation is CASSWATQYF.